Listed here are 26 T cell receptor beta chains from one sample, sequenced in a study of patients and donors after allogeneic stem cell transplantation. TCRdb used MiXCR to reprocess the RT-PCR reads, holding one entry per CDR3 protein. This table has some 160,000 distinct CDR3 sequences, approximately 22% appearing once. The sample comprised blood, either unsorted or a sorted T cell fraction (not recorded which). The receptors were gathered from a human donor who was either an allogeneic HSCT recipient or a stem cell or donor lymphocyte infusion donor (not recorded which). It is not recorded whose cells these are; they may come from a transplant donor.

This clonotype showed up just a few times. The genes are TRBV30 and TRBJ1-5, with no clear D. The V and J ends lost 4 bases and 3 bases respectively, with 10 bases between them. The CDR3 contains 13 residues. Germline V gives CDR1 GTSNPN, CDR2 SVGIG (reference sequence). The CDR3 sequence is CAWTAGYNQPQHF. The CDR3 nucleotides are TGTGCCTGGACGGCAGGCTACAATCAGCCCCAGCATTTT.

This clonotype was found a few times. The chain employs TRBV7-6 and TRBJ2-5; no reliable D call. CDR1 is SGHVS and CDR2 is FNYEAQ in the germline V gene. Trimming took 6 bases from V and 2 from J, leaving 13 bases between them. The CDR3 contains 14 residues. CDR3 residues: CASSKRQVQETQYF. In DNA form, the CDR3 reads TGTGCCAGCAGTAAACGACAAGTACAAGAGACCCAGTACTTC. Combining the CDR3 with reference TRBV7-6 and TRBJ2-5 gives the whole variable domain GAGVSQSPRYKVTKRGQDVALRCDPISGHVSLYWYRQALGQGPEFLTYFNYEAQQDKSGLPNDRFSAERPEGSISTLTIQRTEQRDSAMYRCASSKRQVQETQYFGPGTRLLVL.

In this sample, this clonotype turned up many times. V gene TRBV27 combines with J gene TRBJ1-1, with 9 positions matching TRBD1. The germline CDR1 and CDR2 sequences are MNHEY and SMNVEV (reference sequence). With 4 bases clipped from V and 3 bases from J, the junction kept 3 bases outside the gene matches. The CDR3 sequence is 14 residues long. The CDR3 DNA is TGTGCCAGCAGTTCCTGGACAGGGGACACTGAAGCTTTCTTT. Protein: CASSSWTGDTEAFF.

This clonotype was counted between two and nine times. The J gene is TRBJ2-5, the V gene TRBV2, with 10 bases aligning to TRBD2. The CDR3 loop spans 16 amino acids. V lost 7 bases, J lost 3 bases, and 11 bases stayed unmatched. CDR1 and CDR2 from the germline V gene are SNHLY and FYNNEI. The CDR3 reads CASTLRIGLAEETQYF. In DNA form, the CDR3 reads TGTGCCAGCACCCTAAGAATCGGACTAGCGGAAGAGACCCAGTACTTC.

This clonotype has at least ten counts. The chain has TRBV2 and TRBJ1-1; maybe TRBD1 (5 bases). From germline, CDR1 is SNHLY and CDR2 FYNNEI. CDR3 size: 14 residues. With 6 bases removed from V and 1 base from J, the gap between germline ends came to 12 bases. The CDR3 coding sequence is TGTGCCAGCAGAGAGGGACGGAAGAACACTGAAGCTTTCTTT. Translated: CASREGRKNTEAFF.

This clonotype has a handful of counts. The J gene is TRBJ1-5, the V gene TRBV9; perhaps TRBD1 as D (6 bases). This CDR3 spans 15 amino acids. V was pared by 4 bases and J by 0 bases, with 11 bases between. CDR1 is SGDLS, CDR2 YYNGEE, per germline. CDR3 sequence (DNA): TGTGCCAGCAGCCCTGGACAGAGTAGCAATCAGCCCCAGCATTTT. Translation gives CASSPGQSSNQPQHF.

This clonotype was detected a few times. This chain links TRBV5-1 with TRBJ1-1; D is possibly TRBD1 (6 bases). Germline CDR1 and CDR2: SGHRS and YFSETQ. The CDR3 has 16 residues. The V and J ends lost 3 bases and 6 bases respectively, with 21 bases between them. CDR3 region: CASSSLGGAGLSEAFF. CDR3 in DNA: TGCGCCAGCAGCTCCCTTGGGGGCGCCGGTTTATCTGAAGCTTTCTTT.

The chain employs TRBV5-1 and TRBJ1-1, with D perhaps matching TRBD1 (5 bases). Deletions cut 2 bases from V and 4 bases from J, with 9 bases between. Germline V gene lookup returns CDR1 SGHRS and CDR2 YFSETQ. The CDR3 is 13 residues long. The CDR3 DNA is TGCGCCAGCAGCTTCGGGGGGATCACTGAAGCTTTCTTT. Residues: CASSFGGITEAFF.

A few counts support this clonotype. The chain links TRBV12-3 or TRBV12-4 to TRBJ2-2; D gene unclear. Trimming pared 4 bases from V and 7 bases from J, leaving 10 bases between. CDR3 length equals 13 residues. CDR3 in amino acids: CASSSTYGGELFF. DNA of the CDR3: TGTGCCAGCAGTTCGACTTACGGCGGGGAGCTGTTTTTT.

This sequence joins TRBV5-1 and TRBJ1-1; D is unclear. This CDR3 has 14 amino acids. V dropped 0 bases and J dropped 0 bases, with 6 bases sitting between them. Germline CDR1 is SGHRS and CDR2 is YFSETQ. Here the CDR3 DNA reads TGCGCCAGCAGCTTGGGGGAGGTGAACACTGAAGCTTTCTTT. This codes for CASSLGEVNTEAFF.

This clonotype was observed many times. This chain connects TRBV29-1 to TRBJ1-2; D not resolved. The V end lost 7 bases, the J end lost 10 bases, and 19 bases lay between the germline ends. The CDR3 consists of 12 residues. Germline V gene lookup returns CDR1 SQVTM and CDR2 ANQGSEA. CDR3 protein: CSARGLGPDYTF. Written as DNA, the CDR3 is TGCAGCGCCCGAGGACTCGGCCCAGACTACACCTTC.

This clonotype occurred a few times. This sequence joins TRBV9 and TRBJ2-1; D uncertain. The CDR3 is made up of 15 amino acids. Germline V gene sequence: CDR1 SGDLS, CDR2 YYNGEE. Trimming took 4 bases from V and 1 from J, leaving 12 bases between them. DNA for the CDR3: TGTGCCAGCAGCCCCACGGGCTTATCCTACAATGAGCAGTTCTTC. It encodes CASSPTGLSYNEQFF.

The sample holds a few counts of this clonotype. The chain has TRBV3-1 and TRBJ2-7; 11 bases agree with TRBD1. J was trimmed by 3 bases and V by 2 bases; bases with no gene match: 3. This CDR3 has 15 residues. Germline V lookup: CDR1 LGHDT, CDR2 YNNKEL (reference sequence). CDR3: CASSQRTGGSYEQYF. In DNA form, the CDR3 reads TGTGCCAGCAGCCAACGGACAGGGGGCAGCTACGAGCAGTACTTC.

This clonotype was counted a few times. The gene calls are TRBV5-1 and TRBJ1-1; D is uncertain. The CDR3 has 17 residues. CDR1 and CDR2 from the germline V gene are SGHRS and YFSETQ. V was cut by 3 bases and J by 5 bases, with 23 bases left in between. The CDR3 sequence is CASSSVRARLFRTEAFF. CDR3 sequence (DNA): TGCGCCAGCAGCTCGGTGAGGGCGCGGCTTTTCCGGACTGAAGCTTTCTTT.

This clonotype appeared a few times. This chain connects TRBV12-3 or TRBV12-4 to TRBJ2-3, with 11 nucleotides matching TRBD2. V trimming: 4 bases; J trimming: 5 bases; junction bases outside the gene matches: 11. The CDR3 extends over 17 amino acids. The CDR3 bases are TGTGCCAGCAGTTCGCCTCCCGGGCTAGCGGGAGGAGATACGCAGTATTTT. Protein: CASSSPPGLAGGDTQYF.

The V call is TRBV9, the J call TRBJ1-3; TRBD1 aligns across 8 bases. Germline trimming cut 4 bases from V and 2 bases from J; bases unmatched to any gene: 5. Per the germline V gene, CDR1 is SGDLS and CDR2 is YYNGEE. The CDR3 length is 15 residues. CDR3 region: CASSPETGAGNTIYF. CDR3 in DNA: TGTGCCAGCAGCCCCGAGACAGGGGCTGGAAACACCATATATTTT.

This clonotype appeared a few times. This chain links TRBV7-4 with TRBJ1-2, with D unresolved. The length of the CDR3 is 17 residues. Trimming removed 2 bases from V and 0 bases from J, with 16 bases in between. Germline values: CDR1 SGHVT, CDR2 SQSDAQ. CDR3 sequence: CASSLPHSGRPNYGYTF. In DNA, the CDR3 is TGTGCCAGCAGCTTACCTCACTCCGGTCGGCCTAACTATGGCTACACCTTC.

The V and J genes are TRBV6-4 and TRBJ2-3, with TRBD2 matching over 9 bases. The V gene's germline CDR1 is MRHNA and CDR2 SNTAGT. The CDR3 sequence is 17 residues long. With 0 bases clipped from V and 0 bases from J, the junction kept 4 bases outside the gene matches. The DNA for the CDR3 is TGTGCCAGCAGTGACTCGGGGACTAGCTTTAGCACAGATACGCAGTATTTT. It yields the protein CASSDSGTSFSTDTQYF.

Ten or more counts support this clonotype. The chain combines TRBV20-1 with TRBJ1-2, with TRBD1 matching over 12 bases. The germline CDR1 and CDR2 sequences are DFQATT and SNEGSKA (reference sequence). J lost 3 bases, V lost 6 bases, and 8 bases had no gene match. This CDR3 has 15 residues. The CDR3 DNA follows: TGCAGTGCAGACCGGGACAGGGGGCTGGACTATGGCTACACCTTC. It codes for CSADRDRGLDYGYTF.

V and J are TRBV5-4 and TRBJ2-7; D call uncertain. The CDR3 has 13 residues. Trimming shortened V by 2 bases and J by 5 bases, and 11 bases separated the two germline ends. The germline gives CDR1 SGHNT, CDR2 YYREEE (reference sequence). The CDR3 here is CASSFGLRDEQYF. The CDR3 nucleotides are TGTGCCAGCAGCTTCGGCCTCCGGGACGAGCAGTACTTC.

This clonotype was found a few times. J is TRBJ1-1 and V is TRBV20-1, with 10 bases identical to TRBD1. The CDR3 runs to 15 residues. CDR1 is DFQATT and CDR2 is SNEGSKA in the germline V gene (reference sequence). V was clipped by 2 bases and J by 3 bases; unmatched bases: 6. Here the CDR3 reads CSARSTGGMDTEAFF. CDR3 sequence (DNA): TGCAGTGCTAGATCGACAGGGGGCATGGACACTGAAGCTTTCTTT.

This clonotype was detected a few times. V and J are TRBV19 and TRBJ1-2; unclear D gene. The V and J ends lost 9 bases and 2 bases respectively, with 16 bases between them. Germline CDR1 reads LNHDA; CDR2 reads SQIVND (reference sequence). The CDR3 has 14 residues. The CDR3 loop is CASDSGRPNYGYTF. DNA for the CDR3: TGTGCCAGCGACTCCGGACGCCCGAACTATGGCTACACCTTC.

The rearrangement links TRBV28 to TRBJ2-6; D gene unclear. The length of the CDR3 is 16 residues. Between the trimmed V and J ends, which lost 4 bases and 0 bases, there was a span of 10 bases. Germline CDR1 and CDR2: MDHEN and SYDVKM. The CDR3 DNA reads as TGTGCCAGCAGTTCTAGACTGGACTCTGGGGCCAACGTCCTGACTTTC. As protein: CASSSRLDSGANVLTF.

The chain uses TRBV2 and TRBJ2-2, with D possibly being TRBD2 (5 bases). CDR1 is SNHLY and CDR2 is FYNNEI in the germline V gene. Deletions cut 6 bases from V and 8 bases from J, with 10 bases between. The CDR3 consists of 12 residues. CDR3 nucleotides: TGTGCCAGCAGAGAACCGGGAGGGGAGCTGTTTTTT. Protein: CASREPGGELFF.

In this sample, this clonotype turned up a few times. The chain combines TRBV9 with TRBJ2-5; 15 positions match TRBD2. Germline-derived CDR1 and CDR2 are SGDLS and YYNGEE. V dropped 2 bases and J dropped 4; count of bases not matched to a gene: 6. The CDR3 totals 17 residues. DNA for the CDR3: TGTGCCAGCAGCGTCTGGACTAGCGGGAGGGGAGGAGAGACCCAGTACTTC. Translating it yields CASSVWTSGRGGETQYF.

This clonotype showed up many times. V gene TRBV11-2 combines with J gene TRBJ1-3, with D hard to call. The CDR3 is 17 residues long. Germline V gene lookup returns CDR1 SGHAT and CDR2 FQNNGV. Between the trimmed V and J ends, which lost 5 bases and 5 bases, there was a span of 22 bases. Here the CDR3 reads CASSPVRMAAVRNTIYF. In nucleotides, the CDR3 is TGTGCCAGCAGCCCCGTTAGGATGGCCGCAGTTCGAAACACCATATATTTT.